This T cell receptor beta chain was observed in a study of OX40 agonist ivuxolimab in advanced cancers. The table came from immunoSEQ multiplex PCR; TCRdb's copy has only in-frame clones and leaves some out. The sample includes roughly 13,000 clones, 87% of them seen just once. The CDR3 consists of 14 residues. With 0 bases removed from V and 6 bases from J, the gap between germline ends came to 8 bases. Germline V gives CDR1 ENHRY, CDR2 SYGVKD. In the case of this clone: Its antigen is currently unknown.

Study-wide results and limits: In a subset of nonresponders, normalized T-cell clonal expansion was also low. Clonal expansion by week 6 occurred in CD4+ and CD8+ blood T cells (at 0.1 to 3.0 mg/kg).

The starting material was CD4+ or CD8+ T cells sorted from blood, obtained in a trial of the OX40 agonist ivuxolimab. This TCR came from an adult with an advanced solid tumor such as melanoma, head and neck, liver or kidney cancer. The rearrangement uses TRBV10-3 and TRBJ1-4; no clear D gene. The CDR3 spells CAISESSRDEKLFF. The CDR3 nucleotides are TGTGCCATCAGTGAGTCGAGCCGGGATGAAAAACTGTTTTTT.